This T cell receptor beta chain derives from a study of T-cell memory formation after mild COVID-19. Whole-study results and caveats: Pre-infection memory already had some responding clones, implying cross-reactive memory joined.

Constant-segment primers served in 5'RACE that generated TCR alpha and TCR beta cDNA libraries bearing sample barcodes and UMIs. TCRdb passed the 5' RACE reads through MiXCR, listing each CDR3 protein once. The sample holds about 360,000 distinct CDR3 sequences, 14% seen once. For this clonotype: The target antigen is unknown.

The ends lost 2 bases at V and 4 bases at J; junction bases unmatched: 9. The CDR3 sequence is 17 residues long. CDR1 MNHEY and CDR2 SVGAGI come from the germline V gene. The receptor was isolated from a young man who had mild COVID-19 (a few samples of this study predate the infection). Cell type and time point are not known. The chain has TRBV6-5 and TRBJ2-2; TRBD2 aligns across 8 bases. The sequenced material came from PBMCs or a T cell subset sorted from them (not recorded which). The CDR3 sequence: CASSYRGAGDGTGELFF. DNA for the CDR3: TGTGCCAGCAGTTACAGGGGAGCGGGGGATGGCACCGGGGAGCTGTTTTTT.